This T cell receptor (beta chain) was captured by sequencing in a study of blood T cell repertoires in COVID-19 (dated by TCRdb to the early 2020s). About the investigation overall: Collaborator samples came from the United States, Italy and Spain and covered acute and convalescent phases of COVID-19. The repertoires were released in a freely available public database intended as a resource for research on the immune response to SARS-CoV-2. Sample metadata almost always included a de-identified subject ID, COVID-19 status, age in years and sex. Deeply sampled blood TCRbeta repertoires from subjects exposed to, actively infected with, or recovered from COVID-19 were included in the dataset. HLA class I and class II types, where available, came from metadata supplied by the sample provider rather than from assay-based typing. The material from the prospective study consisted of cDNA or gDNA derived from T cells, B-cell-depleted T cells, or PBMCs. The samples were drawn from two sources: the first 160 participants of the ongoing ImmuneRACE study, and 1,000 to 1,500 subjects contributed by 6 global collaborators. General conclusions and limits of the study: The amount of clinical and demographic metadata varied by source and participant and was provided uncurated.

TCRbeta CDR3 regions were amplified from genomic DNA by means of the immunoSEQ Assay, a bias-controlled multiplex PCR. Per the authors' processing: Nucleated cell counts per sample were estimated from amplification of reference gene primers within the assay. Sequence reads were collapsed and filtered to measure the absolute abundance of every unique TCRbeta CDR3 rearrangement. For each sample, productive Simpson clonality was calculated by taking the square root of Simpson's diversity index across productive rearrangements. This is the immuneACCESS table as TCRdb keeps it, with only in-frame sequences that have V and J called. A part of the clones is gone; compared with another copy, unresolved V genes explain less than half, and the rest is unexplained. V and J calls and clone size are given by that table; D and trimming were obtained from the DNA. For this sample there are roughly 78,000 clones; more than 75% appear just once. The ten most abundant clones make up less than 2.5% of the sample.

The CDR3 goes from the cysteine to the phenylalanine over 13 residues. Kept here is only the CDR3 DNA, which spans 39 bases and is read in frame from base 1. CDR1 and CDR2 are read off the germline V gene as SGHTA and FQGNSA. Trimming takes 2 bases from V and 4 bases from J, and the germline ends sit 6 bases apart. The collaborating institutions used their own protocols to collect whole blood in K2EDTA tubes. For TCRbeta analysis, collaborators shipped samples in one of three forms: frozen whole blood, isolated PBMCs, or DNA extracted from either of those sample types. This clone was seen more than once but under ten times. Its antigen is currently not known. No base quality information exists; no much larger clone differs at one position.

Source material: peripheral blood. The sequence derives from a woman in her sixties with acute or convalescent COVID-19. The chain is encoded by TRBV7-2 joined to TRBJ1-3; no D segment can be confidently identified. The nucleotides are TGTGCCAGCAGCTTAACTGAGGGAAACACCATATATTTT. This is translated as CASSLTEGNTIYF.